A single sample gave rise to the 4 T cell receptor beta chains below, sequenced in a study of T cell repertoires in cytomegalovirus infection. TCRdb re-called the reads through MiXCR, storing one row per CDR3 protein. The sample consists of some 940,000 distinct CDR3 sequences, more than 25% of them appearing once. Their target antigens are unknown. Sample: cultured CD8+ T cells from PBMCs, taken from culture after CMV antigen stimulation. The source is a human donor in good health (CMV status not recorded). Some clones in this sample may be carry-over from other donors' samples.

This clonotype was counted between two and nine times. The genes are TRBV7-6 and TRBJ2-3; 8 bases map to TRBD2. The V gene's germline CDR1 is SGHVS and CDR2 FNYEAQ. The CDR3 spans 17 residues. Trimming removed 4 bases from V and 1 base from J; junction bases left unmatched: 10. The CDR3 DNA sequence: TGTGCCAGCAGCTACATAGCGGGACCCCACCGCACAGATACGCAGTATTTT. Its protein is CASSYIAGPHRTDTQYF.

J is TRBJ1-1 and V is TRBV27, with D possibly TRBD1 on 5 matching bases. The germline CDR1 and CDR2 sequences are MNHEY and SMNVEV (reference sequence). CDR3 length: 13 amino acids. Deletions cut 3 bases from V and 11 bases from J, with 16 bases between. CDR3 region: CASSFGGEGVAFF. CDR3 sequence (DNA): TGTGCCAGCAGTTTTGGAGGGGAAGGGGTGGCTTTCTTT.

CDR3 sequence: CASSYRGSYEQYF. In DNA form, the CDR3 reads TGTGCCAGCAGTTACAGGGGTTCCTACGAGCAGTACTTC. The chain has TRBV6-5 and TRBJ2-7, with D possibly being TRBD1 (5 bases). V gave up 2 bases and J gave up 1 base, with 6 bases separating them. The CDR3 contains 13 residues. Germline V gene lookup returns CDR1 MNHEY and CDR2 SVGAGI.

The J gene is TRBJ1-2, the V gene TRBV20-1; 9 bases are a match to TRBD1. The V and J ends lost 7 bases and 0 bases, in that order; junction bases with no gene match: 12. Per germline, CDR1 DFQATT and CDR2 SNEGSKA (reference sequence). The CDR3 extends over 16 amino acids. CDR3 in amino acids: CSVTGTGPPTNYGYTF. In DNA, the CDR3 is TGCAGTGTTACCGGGACAGGGCCACCTACTAACTATGGCTACACCTTC.